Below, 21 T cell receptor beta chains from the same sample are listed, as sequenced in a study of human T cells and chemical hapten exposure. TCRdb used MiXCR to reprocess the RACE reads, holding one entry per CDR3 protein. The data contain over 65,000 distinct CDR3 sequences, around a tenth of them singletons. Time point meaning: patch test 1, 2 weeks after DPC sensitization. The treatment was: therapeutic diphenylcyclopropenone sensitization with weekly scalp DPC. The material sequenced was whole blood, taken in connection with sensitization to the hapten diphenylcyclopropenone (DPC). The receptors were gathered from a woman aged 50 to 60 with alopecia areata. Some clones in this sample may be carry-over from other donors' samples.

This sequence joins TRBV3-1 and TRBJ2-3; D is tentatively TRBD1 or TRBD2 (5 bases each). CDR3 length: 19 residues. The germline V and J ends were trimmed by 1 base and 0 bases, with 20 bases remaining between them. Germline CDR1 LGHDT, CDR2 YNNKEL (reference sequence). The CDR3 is CASSQVTPRDLYSTDTQYF. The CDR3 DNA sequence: TGTGCCAGCAGCCAAGTAACCCCCCGGGACCTATATAGCACAGATACGCAGTATTTT.

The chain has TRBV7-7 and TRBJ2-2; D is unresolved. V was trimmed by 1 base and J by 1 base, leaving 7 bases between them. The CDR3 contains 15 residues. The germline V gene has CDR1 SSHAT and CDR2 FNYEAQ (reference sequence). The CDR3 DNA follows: TGTGCCAGCAGCTTAGGTTCGGAGAACACCGGGGAGCTGTTTTTT. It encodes CASSLGSENTGELFF. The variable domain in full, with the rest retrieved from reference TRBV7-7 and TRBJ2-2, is GAGVSQSPRYKVTKRGQDVTLRCDPISSHATLYWYQQALGQGPEFLTYFNYEAQPDKSGLPSDRFSAERPEGSISTLTIQRTEQRDSAMYRCASSLGSENTGELFFGEGSRLTVL.

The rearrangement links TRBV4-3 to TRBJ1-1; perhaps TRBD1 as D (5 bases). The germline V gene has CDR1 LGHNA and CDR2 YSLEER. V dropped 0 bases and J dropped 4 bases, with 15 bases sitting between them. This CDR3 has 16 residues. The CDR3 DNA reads TGCGCCAGCAGCCAAGATAGGGCGGGCAGGGCCACTGAAGCTTTCTTT. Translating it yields CASSQDRAGRATEAFF.

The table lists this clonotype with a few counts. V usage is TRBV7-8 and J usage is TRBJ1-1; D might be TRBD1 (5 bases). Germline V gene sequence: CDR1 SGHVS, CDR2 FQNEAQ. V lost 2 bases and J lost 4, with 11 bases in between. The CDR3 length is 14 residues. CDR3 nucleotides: TGTGCCAGCAGCTTATGGCAGGGAGGCACTGAAGCTTTCTTT. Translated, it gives CASSLWQGGTEAFF.

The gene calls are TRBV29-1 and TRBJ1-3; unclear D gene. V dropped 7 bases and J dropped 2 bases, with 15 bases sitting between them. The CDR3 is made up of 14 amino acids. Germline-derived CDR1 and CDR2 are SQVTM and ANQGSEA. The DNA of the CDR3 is TGCAGCGCGAGATTTGGGGATACTGGAAACACCATATATTTT. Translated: CSARFGDTGNTIYF.

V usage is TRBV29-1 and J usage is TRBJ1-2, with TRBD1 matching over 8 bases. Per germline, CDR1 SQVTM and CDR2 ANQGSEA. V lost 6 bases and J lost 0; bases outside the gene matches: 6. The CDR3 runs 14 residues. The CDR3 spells CSVHGQGANYGYTF. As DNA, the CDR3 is TGCAGCGTCCATGGACAGGGAGCTAACTATGGCTACACCTTC.

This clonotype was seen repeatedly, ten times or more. CDR3 coding DNA: TGTGCCAGTAGGCCGGGACTAGCGGGAGGGGCTGCTTACAATGAGCAGTTCTTC. As protein: CASRPGLAGGAAYNEQFF. This chain uses TRBV19 with TRBJ2-1; 16 bases align to TRBD2. This CDR3 has 18 amino acids. Germline loops: CDR1 LNHDA, CDR2 SQIVND (reference sequence). With V trimmed by 6 bases and J by 4 bases, 9 bases remained unmatched.

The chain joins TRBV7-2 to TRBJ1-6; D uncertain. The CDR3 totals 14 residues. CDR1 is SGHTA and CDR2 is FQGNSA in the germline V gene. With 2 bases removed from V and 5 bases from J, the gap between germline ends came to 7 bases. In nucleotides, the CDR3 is TGTGCCAGCAGCTTACGGAGTAATAATTCACCCCTCCACTTT. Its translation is CASSLRSNNSPLHF.

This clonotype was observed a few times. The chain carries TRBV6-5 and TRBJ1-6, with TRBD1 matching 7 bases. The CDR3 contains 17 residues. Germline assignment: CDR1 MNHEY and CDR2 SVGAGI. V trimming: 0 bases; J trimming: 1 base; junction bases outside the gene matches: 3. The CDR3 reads CASSYSAGGSYNSPLHF. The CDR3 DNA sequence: TGTGCCAGCAGTTACTCCGCAGGGGGATCCTATAATTCACCCCTCCACTTT.

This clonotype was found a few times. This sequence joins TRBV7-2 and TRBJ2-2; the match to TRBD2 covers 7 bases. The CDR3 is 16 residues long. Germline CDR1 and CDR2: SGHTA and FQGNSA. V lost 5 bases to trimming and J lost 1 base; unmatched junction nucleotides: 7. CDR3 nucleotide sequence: TGTGCCAGCAGCCCCCGGCCTAGCGGGAACACCGGGGAGCTGTTTTTT. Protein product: CASSPRPSGNTGELFF.

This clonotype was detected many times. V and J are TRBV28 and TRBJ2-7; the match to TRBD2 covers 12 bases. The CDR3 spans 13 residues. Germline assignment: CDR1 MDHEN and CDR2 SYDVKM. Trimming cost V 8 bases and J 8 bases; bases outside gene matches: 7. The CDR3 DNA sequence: TGTGCCAGCCGACTAGCGGGAGCCCTACAGCAGTACTTC. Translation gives CASRLAGALQQYF.

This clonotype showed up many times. The CDR3 sequence is CASSTRTGGLSGANVLTF. As DNA, the CDR3 is TGTGCCAGCAGCACAAGGACAGGGGGCCTCTCTGGGGCCAACGTCCTGACTTTC. This sequence joins TRBV7-6 and TRBJ2-6; 11 bases align to TRBD1. The V gene end was trimmed by 5 bases and the J gene end by 0 bases; junction bases not matched to a gene: 6. This CDR3 spans 18 amino acids. Germline V CDR1 and CDR2: SGHVS, FNYEAQ.

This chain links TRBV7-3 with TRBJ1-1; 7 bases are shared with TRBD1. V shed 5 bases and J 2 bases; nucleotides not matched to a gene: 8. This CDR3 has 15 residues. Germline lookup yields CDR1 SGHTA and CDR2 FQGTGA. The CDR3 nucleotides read TGTGCCAGCAGCGCGTATTCAGGGGGAAACACTGAAGCTTTCTTT. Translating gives CASSAYSGGNTEAFF.

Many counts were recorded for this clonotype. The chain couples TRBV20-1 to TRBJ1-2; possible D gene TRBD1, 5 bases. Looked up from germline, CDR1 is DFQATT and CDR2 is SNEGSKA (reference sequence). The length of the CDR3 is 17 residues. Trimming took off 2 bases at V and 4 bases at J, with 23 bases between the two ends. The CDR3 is CSARTDLTEPGSYGYTF. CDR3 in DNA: TGCAGTGCTAGAACGGATCTCACAGAGCCAGGGAGCTATGGCTACACCTTC.

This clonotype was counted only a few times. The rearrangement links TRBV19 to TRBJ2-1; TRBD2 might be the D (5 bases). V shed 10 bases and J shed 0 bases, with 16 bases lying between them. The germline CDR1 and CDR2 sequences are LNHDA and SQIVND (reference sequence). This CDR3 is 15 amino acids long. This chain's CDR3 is CAISRGLISYNEQFF. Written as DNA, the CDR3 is TGTGCCATTTCCCGCGGACTGATCTCCTACAATGAGCAGTTCTTC.

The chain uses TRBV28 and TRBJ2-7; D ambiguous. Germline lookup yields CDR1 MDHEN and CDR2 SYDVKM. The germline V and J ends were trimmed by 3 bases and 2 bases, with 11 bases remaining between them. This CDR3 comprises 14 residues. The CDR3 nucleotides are TGTGCCAGCAGTTTTCAGCACGGAACCTACGAGCAGTACTTC. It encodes CASSFQHGTYEQYF.

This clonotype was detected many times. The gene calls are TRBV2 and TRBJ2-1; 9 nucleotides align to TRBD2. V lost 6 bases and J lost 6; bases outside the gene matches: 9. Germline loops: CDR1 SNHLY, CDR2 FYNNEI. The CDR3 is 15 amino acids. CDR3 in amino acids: CASSWRGGVGNEQFF. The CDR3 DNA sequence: TGTGCCAGCAGCTGGCGGGGGGGCGTAGGCAATGAGCAGTTCTTC.

The CDR3 DNA follows: TGTGCCAGCAGCTTAGTGGCAGGGGTAGAGACCCAGTACTTC. It specifies CASSLVAGVETQYF. This chain connects TRBV7-8 to TRBJ2-5; D may be TRBD1 (6 bases). V was cut by 1 base and J by 4 bases, with 10 bases left in between. Germline CDR1 reads SGHVS; CDR2 reads FQNEAQ. The CDR3 has 14 residues.

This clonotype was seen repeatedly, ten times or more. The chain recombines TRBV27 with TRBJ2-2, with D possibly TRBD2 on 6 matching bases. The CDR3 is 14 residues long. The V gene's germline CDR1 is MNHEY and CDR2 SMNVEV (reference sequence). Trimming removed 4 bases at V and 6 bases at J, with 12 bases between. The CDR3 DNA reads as TGTGCCAGCAGTTCGGGACTTGGGGCCGGGGAGCTGTTTTTT. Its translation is CASSSGLGAGELFF.

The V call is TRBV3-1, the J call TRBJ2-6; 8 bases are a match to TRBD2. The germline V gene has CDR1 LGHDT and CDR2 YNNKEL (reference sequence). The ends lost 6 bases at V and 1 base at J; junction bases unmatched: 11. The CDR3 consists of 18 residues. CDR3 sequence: CASSSSSGQRSGANVLTF. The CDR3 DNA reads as TGTGCCAGCAGTTCCTCTAGCGGGCAGCGTTCTGGGGCCAACGTCCTGACTTTC.

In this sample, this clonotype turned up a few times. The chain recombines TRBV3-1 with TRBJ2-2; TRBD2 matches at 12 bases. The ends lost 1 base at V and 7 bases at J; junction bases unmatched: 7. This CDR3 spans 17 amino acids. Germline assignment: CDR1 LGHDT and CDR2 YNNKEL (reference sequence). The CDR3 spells CASSQGRLAGANGELFF. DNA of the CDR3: TGTGCCAGCAGCCAAGGTAGACTAGCGGGAGCGAACGGGGAGCTGTTTTTT.